Below, 17 T cell receptor beta chains from the same sample are listed, as sequenced in a study of blood T cell repertoires in COVID-19. Profiled with immunoSEQ multiplex PCR; TCRdb holds only in-frame clones, not every one. The sample yields some 150,000 clones, around 84% seen once. Sequenced: peripheral blood. These receptors all stem from a human donor in a cohort sampled during active COVID-19.

The chain couples TRBV10-3 to TRBJ1-1, with 8 nucleotides matching TRBD1. The CDR3 extends over 16 amino acids. The V gene's germline CDR1 is ENHRY and CDR2 SYGVKD. The trim removed 7 bases at V and 5 bases at J, leaving 15 bases unmatched. CDR3 sequence (DNA): TGTGCCATCACCAACCAGGGCAGGGGGCGAGAGACTGAAGCTTTCTTT. As protein: CAITNQGRGRETEAFF.

The chain uses TRBV27 and TRBJ1-5, with D perhaps matching TRBD1 (5 bases). There are 16 residues in the CDR3. Trimming removed 6 bases from V and 10 bases from J, with 25 bases in between. Per the germline V gene, CDR1 is MNHEY and CDR2 is SMNVEV (reference sequence). The DNA for the CDR3 is TGTGCCAGCAGCCCCAGACAGTCCATGGCGGGGAGTCCCCAGCATTTT. It codes for CASSPRQSMAGSPQHF.

The rearrangement joins TRBV11-3 to TRBJ1-1; D might be TRBD1 (5 bases). Trimming cost V 2 bases and J 5 bases, with 15 bases left between them. This CDR3 has 15 residues. Per germline, CDR1 SGHNT and CDR2 YENEEA. CDR3 region: CASSLLAGPDTEAFF. The CDR3 nucleotides read TGTGCCAGCAGCTTACTGGCAGGGCCGGATACTGAAGCTTTCTTT.

The chain couples TRBV3-1 (or the pseudogene TRBV3-2) to TRBJ1-2; weak D call: TRBD1 (5 bases). The CDR3 sequence is 15 residues long. CDR1 and CDR2 (germline): LGHDT, YNNKEL (reference sequence). V lost 4 bases, J lost 3 bases, and 15 bases lay in between. This CDR3 is CASSRRQRSHYGYTF. CDR3 in DNA: TGTGCCAGCAGCCGAAGACAGAGATCCCACTATGGCTACACCTTC.

The rearrangement uses TRBV5-4 and TRBJ2-1; 9 nucleotides match TRBD1. This CDR3 has 16 residues. Unmatched junction bases numbered 10, after V lost 2 bases and J lost 7 bases. Germline CDR1 SGHNT, CDR2 YYREEE (reference sequence). The DNA for the CDR3 is TGTGCCAGCAGCTTCGTGCCGGGACAGGGTAGAAATGAGCAGTTCTTC. This gives the protein CASSFVPGQGRNEQFF.

The chain recombines TRBV29-1 with TRBJ2-5; TRBD2 matches at 7 bases. The V segment lost 6 bases and the J segment 5 bases; nucleotides outside the gene matches: 12. Per germline, CDR1 SQVTM and CDR2 ANQGSEA. CDR3 length: 14 residues. The CDR3 reads CSVTRLAGPETQYF. Here the CDR3 DNA reads TGCAGCGTCACCCGACTAGCAGGGCCGGAGACCCAGTACTTC.

The chain couples TRBV7-2 to TRBJ2-1, with 8 bases matching TRBD1. Germline lookup yields CDR1 SGHTA and CDR2 FQGNSA. CDR3 length: 14 amino acids. V lost 3 bases and J lost 9; bases outside the gene matches: 7. The CDR3 nucleotides read TGTGCCAGCAGCTTGGACAGGGCCAACACTGAGCAGTTCTTC. It encodes CASSLDRANTEQFF.

The J gene is TRBJ1-2, the V gene TRBV5-4, with TRBD1 identical over 7 bases. Germline V gene sequence: CDR1 SGHNT, CDR2 YYREEE (reference sequence). The CDR3 spans 15 residues. V shed 2 bases, J shed 4 bases, and the junction held 8 bases outside the gene matches. The CDR3 region is CASSFPGQPPYGYTF. DNA for the CDR3: TGTGCCAGCAGCTTCCCGGGACAGCCACCCTATGGCTACACCTTC.

The chain has TRBV10-1 and TRBJ2-1; D gene uncertain. Trimming stripped 2 bases from V and 9 bases from J, with 11 bases between. CDR1 and CDR2 from the germline V gene are WNHNN and SYGVQD (reference sequence). This CDR3 comprises 13 residues. DNA for the CDR3: TGCGCCAGCAGTGAGCGGCCCAGAGGTGAGCAGTTCTTC. It codes for CASSERPRGEQFF.

J is TRBJ2-1 and V is TRBV7-6; TRBD2 matches 9 bases. This CDR3 is 15 amino acids long. V trimming: 7 bases; J trimming: 8 bases; junction bases outside the gene matches: 12. Germline V gene lookup returns CDR1 SGHVS and CDR2 FNYEAQ. CDR3: CASKLGSGGFYEQFF. CDR3 nucleotide sequence: TGTGCCAGCAAACTAGGTAGCGGGGGTTTCTATGAGCAGTTCTTC. The whole variable domain, remainder taken from reference TRBV7-6 and TRBJ2-1, is GAGVSQSPRYKVTKRGQDVALRCDPISGHVSLYWYRQALGQGPEFLTYFNYEAQQDKSGLPNDRFSAERPEGSISTLTIQRTEQRDSAMYRCASKLGSGGFYEQFFGPGTRLTVL.

The rearrangement links TRBV6-2 or TRBV6-3 to TRBJ2-5, with 7 bases identical to TRBD1. Per germline, CDR1 MNHEY and CDR2 SVGEGT. V was clipped by 5 bases and J by 2 bases; unmatched bases: 5. This CDR3 has 14 residues. The CDR3 here is CASSMRQGQETQYF. The DNA of the CDR3 is TGTGCCAGCAGTATGAGACAGGGTCAAGAGACCCAGTACTTC.

The chain uses TRBV7-2 and TRBJ1-1; perhaps TRBD1 as D (5 bases). The V gene's germline CDR1 is SGHTA and CDR2 FQGNSA. Trimming removed 5 bases from V and 10 bases from J, with 23 bases in between. The CDR3 totals 15 residues. This CDR3 reads CASSHRRGSLRGAFF. The CDR3 nucleotides are TGTGCCAGCAGCCACCGGCGGGGCAGCCTGAGGGGAGCTTTCTTT.

The chain recombines TRBV28 with TRBJ1-3; the match to TRBD1 covers 8 bases. Germline V gene lookup returns CDR1 MDHEN and CDR2 SYDVKM. There are 15 residues in the CDR3. The junction had 4 bases not matched to a gene; V was cut back by 6 bases and J by 0 bases. DNA for the CDR3: TGTGCCAGCAGGCGACAGGGGATCTCTGGAAACACCATATATTTT. Its translation is CASRRQGISGNTIYF. Full variable domain (missing parts from reference TRBV28 and TRBJ1-3): DVKVTQSSRYLVKRTGEKVFLECVQDMDHENMFWYRQDPGLGLRLIYFSYDVKMKEKGDIPEGYSVSREKKERFSLILESASTNQTSMYLCASRRQGISGNTIYFGEGSWLTVV.

A single count supports this clone. The chain carries TRBV4-3 and TRBJ2-3; D might be TRBD2 (7 bases). This CDR3 is 15 amino acids long. Germline-derived CDR1 and CDR2 are LGHNA and YSLEER. V was cut by 2 bases and J by 2 bases, with 11 bases left in between. Written as DNA, the CDR3 is TGCGCCAGCAGCCAACGGGGGGCCTTCACAGATACGCAGTATTTT. It translates to CASSQRGAFTDTQYF.

The V call is TRBV7-2, the J call TRBJ2-7; tentative D call: TRBD2 (6 bases). Germline V gene data show CDR1 as SGHTA and CDR2 as FQGNSA. Trimming pared 5 bases from V and 0 bases from J, leaving 11 bases between. The CDR3 consists of 14 residues. Written as DNA, the CDR3 is TGTGCCAGCAGCGTTGGAGGGGCCTCCTACGAGCAGTACTTC. Amino acid sequence: CASSVGGASYEQYF.

The CDR3 spells CASSLDRSSPLHF. The CDR3 nucleotides are TGTGCCAGCAGCTTAGATCGGAGTTCACCCCTCCACTTT. The chain carries TRBV11-3 and TRBJ1-6; D is undetermined. Trimming left V 0 bases short and J 9 bases short, with 6 bases between. This CDR3 has 13 residues. Germline V gene data show CDR1 as SGHNT and CDR2 as YENEEA.

This chain uses TRBV27 with TRBJ1-2, with no clear D. This CDR3 has 14 amino acids. Trimming removed 4 bases from V and 3 bases from J, with 12 bases in between. Germline values: CDR1 MNHEY, CDR2 SMNVEV (reference sequence). The CDR3 spells CASSSSYQDYGYTF. The DNA for the CDR3 is TGTGCCAGCAGTTCCAGTTACCAGGACTATGGCTACACCTTC.